These T cell receptor beta chains were read from a single sample in a study of T-cell reconstitution after alpha-beta-depleted transplantation in children. TCRdb ran MiXCR on the PCR reads and lists one entry per CDR3 protein. Of fewer than 700,000 distinct CDR3 sequences in the sample, 10% to 15% were seen once. Material: PBMCs, mostly from graft donor cells, obtained 360 days after TCRalphabeta/CD19-depleted stem cell transplant. These TCRs come from a male patient between 10 and 17 years old who had a stem cell transplant for acute myeloid leukemia, so the T cells may come from the graft donor. The CDR3 runs from the conserved cysteine through the conserved F or W. A D gene is named only where the DNA matches it firmly. Clone size is shown for a subset of rows, as once, few, many or a class of expanded clone.

clone_size j_call d_call v_call cdr3_length cdr3_nt cdr3_aa
many TRBJ2-7 . TRBV4-3 15 TGCGCCAGCAGCCAAGTAAAACAGGTCACCTACGAGCAGTACTTC CASSQVKQVTYEQYF
few TRBJ2-2 . TRBV13 14 TGTGCCAGCAGCTTAAGAGGGAGTCGCGGGGAGCTGTTTTTT CASSLRGSRGELFF
few TRBJ2-2 . TRBV13 16 TGTGCCAGCAGCGTCTGGGGAGCGGGTCCCCGACGGGAGCTGTTTTTT CASSVWGAGPRRELFF
. TRBJ2-3 . TRBV28 15 TGTGCCAGCAGTTTACATGCGAGGGGCACAGATACGCAGTATTTT CASSLHARGTDTQYF
few TRBJ1-1 . TRBV20-1 12 TGCAGTGCTAGTAACCCAAGGACTGAAGCTTTCTTT CSASNPRTEAFF
. TRBJ2-1 TRBD2 TRBV6-2/TRBV6-3 15 TGTGCCAGCAAAGATGGACTAGCTCCCGACAATGAGCAGTTCTTC CASKDGLAPDNEQFF
few TRBJ2-3 . TRBV3-1 17 TGTGCCAGCAGCCTGAATCGGGGGCGGTTGGGCACAGATACGCAGTATTTT CASSLNRGRLGTDTQYF
. TRBJ2-3 TRBD2 TRBV29-1 16 TGCAGCGTTGAATCCCCGCGGGAGGGCCTTGGGTTAAATCAGTATTTT CSVESPREGLGLNQYF
few TRBJ2-1 TRBD2 TRBV11-2 20 TGTGCCAGCAGCCCCTACTTGGGGGCGGGAGGCCAGAGCTCCTACAATGAGCAGTTCTTC CASSPYLGAGGQSSYNEQFF
. TRBJ2-5 TRBD1 TRBV7-2 14 TGTGCCAGCAGCCCCCGGGACAGGCGGGAGACCCAGTACTTC CASSPRDRRETQYF
. TRBJ2-7 TRBD1 TRBV6-1 13 TGTGCCAGCAGCCGGGACAGGGGGACCGAGCAGTACTTC CASSRDRGTEQYF
. TRBJ2-2 . TRBV6-1 15 TGTGCCAGCAGCCAGGAGGGCCCCATAACCGGGGAGCTGTTTTTT CASSQEGPITGELFF
. TRBJ2-3 TRBD2 TRBV7-2 14 TGTGCCAGCAGCTTAACACTAGCGGTTGATACGCAGTATTTT CASSLTLAVDTQYF
many TRBJ2-3 TRBD1 TRBV12-3/TRBV12-4 14 TGTGCCAGCAGTTTGGGCAGGGGGTTAGATACGCAGTATTTT CASSLGRGLDTQYF
many TRBJ2-6 . TRBV5-1 15 TGCGCCAGCAGCTTGGAAATCTCTGGGGCCAACGTCCTGACTTTC CASSLEISGANVLTF
. TRBJ2-7 . TRBV20-1 14 TGCAGTGCTGACTACTCGGGGCTAGATTACGAGCAGTACTTC CSADYSGLDYEQYF
few TRBJ2-7 . TRBV7-6 15 TGTGCCAGCAGCCCCCCAGATGGGGGGAGGATGAGGTTGTACTTC CASSPPDGGRMRLYF
many TRBJ2-3 . TRBV4-2 16 TGTGCCAGCAGCCAAGATTGGGGAGTGGGCACAGATACGCAGTATTTT CASSQDWGVGTDTQYF
few TRBJ2-5 . TRBV2 21 TGTGCCAGCAGTGGCCGAATGCCGGTGAGGCCCCATAGACAGTGGGAAGAGACCCAGTACTTC CASSGRMPVRPHRQWEETQYF
. TRBJ1-5 . TRBV6-2/TRBV6-3 13 TGTGCCAGCGGACGGGGGCCTAATCAGCCCCAGCATTTT CASGRGPNQPQHF
few TRBJ2-1 . TRBV11-2 14 TGTGCCAGCAGCTTAATCGCGCGGCACAATGAGCAGTTCTTC CASSLIARHNEQFF
many TRBJ2-7 . TRBV12-3/TRBV12-4 15 TGTGCCAGCAGTTCCCGCAGGAGCACAGTCGACGAGCAGTACTTC CASSSRRSTVDEQYF